What follows are 8 T cell receptor beta chains derived from one specimen sequenced in a study of T cells after yellow fever vaccination. TCRdb re-called the 5' RACE reads with MiXCR, one entry per CDR3 protein. The table lists more than 90,000 distinct CDR3 sequences, about 7.8% of them singletons. The sequenced sample was CD4+ T cells sorted from PBMCs, obtained around 45 days after the first yellow fever vaccination. The origin of the receptors is a man aged 18 to 30 who received the YFV17D yellow fever vaccine.

The sample holds a few counts of this clonotype. The genes are TRBV5-1 and TRBJ1-4, with 8 bases that match TRBD1. Germline V gene lookup returns CDR1 SGHRS and CDR2 YFSETQ. CDR3 length: 15 amino acids. J gave up 7 bases and V 8 bases, and 13 bases lay outside the gene matches. CDR3 in amino acids: CARDEYRDRIEKLFF. CDR3 in DNA: TGCGCCAGGGACGAATACCGGGACAGGATTGAAAAACTGTTTTTT.

In this sample, this clonotype turned up a few times. The chain links TRBV28 to TRBJ2-7; no definite D call. The CDR3 length is 13 residues. The V gene lost 7 bases and the J gene lost 2 bases, with 12 bases spanning the gap. CDR1 is MDHEN, CDR2 SYDVKM, per germline. This CDR3 is CASTSGAAYEQYV. The CDR3 region has the DNA TGTGCCAGCACCTCGGGCGCAGCCTACGAGCAGTACGTC.

The chain carries TRBV7-2 and TRBJ1-5; 8 bases agree with TRBD1. The CDR3 is 16 residues long. Germline-derived CDR1 and CDR2 are SGHTA and FQGNSA. The ends lost 2 bases at V and 6 bases at J; junction bases unmatched: 9. The CDR3 loop reads CASSLRGQVNGQPQHF. In nucleotides, the CDR3 is TGTGCCAGCAGCTTAAGGGGACAGGTAAATGGTCAGCCCCAGCATTTT.

This clonotype was recorded at least ten times. This chain connects TRBV2 to TRBJ1-5; TRBD1 matches at 7 bases. V lost 7 bases, J lost 5 bases, and 5 bases stayed unmatched. The germline CDR1 and CDR2 sequences are SNHLY and FYNNEI. This CDR3 has 13 residues. CDR3 in DNA: TGTGCCAGCACTGGACAGGCTGATCAGCCCCAGCATTTT. Its translation is CASTGQADQPQHF.

A few counts support this clonotype. This chain links TRBV6-5 with TRBJ1-5, with D perhaps TRBD1 (5 bases). The CDR3 is 13 amino acids. The V end was cut by 7 bases, the J end by 10 bases, with 17 bases between. CDR1 and CDR2 from the germline V gene are MNHEY and SVGAGI. DNA of the CDR3: TGTGCCAGCACGCTCGAAGGGGTGGGTCCCCAGCATTTT. Translated: CASTLEGVGPQHF.

At least ten counts were recorded for this clonotype. The CDR3 DNA is TGCGCCAGCAGCTGGCTAAGGAGTGAAAAACTGTTTTTT. As protein: CASSWLRSEKLFF. This sequence joins TRBV5-1 and TRBJ1-4; no clear D. The CDR3 is 13 residues long. From germline, CDR1 is SGHRS and CDR2 YFSETQ. V shed 3 bases and J shed 7 bases, with 10 bases lying between them.

A few counts support this clonotype. The chain employs TRBV5-1 and TRBJ2-1, with a possible D match to TRBD2 (5 bases). V was trimmed by 0 bases and J by 10 bases, leaving 11 bases between them. The CDR3 runs to 13 residues. CDR1 is SGHRS and CDR2 is YFSETQ in the germline V gene. CDR3 bases: TGCGCCAGCAGCTTGGTATCTCGGGGAGAGCAGTTCTTC. Translated, it gives CASSLVSRGEQFF.

This clonotype occurred many times. This sequence joins TRBV4-3 and TRBJ2-4; D is uncertain. Germline lookup yields CDR1 LGHNA and CDR2 YSLEER. The CDR3 has 16 residues. V was pared by 1 base and J by 0 bases, with 10 bases between. The CDR3 here is CASSQAITVAKNIQYF. The DNA for the CDR3 is TGCGCCAGCAGCCAAGCGATTACAGTAGCCAAAAACATTCAGTACTTC.